This T cell receptor (beta chain) was captured in a study of blood T cell repertoires in COVID-19. The method was immunoSEQ multiplex PCR; TCRdb's version includes in-frame clones alone and lacks a portion of them. Altogether approximately 500,000 clones are present, about 89% being singletons, with the ten largest covering roughly 7.3%. CDR1 MNHEY and CDR2 SMNVEV come from the germline V gene (reference sequence). This CDR3 is 15 amino acids long. The V end was cut by 5 bases, the J end by 7 bases, with 18 bases between. The TCR originated in a woman in her forties or fifties with COVID-19, enrolled during active disease. This chain joins TRBV27 and TRBJ2-1, with a weak D call TRBD1 (6 bases). Sequenced material: peripheral blood. The DNA for the CDR3 is TGTGCCAGCAGTGTCGACTGGGGGCCTATGAATGAGCAGTTCTTC. Its protein is CASSVDWGPMNEQFF.